The sample holds a few counts of the clone carrying this T cell receptor beta chain. These data come from a study of cytomegalovirus exposure and HLA in healthy donors. Amplification used 60 Vbeta primers and 13 Jbeta primers. Using immunoSEQ multiplex PCR, the repertoire was profiled, and TCRdb retains in-frame clones only, with some absent. The sample includes 120,000 or so clones, over 65% of them seen just once. The sample consisted of PBMCs. The clonotype was recovered from a man aged 18 to 29 in good health and CMV-seronegative.

The CDR3 DNA follows: TGTGCCAGTAGTACGGGACAGCAAATGAACACTGAAGCTTTCTTT. Its protein product is CASSTGQQMNTEAFF. The V gene is TRBV19, the J gene TRBJ1-1; 7 bases line up with TRBD1. V lost 4 bases and J lost 0; bases outside the gene matches: 5. CDR1 LNHDA and CDR2 SQIVND come from the germline V gene (reference sequence). The CDR3 is made up of 15 amino acids.